This T cell receptor beta chain was captured by sequencing in a study of CD8 T cells in Susac syndrome. General study results and limits: The study conceded that its TCR sequencing and HLA analysis involved relatively few individuals.

Sequencing of TCR beta was carried out in blood CD8+ and CD4+ T cells. The CD8+ and CD4+ T cells were isolated magnetically using a negative isolation approach, whereas the TEMRA cells were enriched by FACS. A quantity of about 0.5 to 1 ug RNA underwent reverse transcription using random hexamers. Multiplex immunoSEQ PCR targeted 54 Vbeta and 13 Jbeta TCR beta segments. MiXCR, run by TCRdb on the immunoSEQ multiplex PCR reads, gives a single entry per CDR3 protein. The table includes 150,000 to 190,000 distinct CDR3 sequences, around 95% detected once. The germline V gene has CDR1 SNHLY and CDR2 FYNNEI. CDR3 size: 15 residues. V was clipped by 8 bases and J by 5 bases, with 21 bases between them. To note about this clonotype: Its matching antigen is unknown.

Input material: CD8+ T cells from PBMCs. The chain is built from TRBV2 and TRBJ1-2, with D perhaps TRBD1 (5 bases). This sequence originates from a human donor with multiple sclerosis. The CDR3 nucleotides are TGTGCCAGCGAAGGATATACAGGACCCACTTATGGCTACACCTTC. Its translation is CASEGYTGPTYGYTF.